Presented here are 5 T cell receptor beta chains from one specimen sequenced in a study of control samples from healthy donors and cancer patients. Repertoires were generated with immunoSEQ multiplex PCR, while TCRdb's copy carries only in-frame clones and drops some. The sample includes over 200,000 clones, 82% of them seen just once. Input material: PBMCs. These receptors all come from a woman aged 60 to 75 with lung cancer.

The chain uses TRBV7-8 and TRBJ2-1; a weak D match, TRBD1 (5 bases). The ends were cut back, 5 bases at V and 0 bases at J, with 11 bases in the middle. The CDR3 has 15 amino acids. Looked up from germline, CDR1 is SGHVS and CDR2 is FQNEAQ. This CDR3 reads CASSPYRSSYNEQFF. CDR3 nucleotide sequence: TGTGCCAGCAGCCCTTACAGGAGCTCCTACAATGAGCAGTTCTTC. Full variable domain (outside the CDR3, taken from reference TRBV7-8 and TRBJ2-1): GAGVSQSPRYKVAKRGQDVALRCDPISGHVSLFWYQQALGQGPEFLTYFQNEAQLDKSGLPSDRFFAERPEGSVSTLKIQRTQQEDSAVYLCASSPYRSSYNEQFFGPGTRLTVL.

This clone was detected a few times. J is TRBJ2-1 and V is TRBV4-2; D is possibly TRBD1 (6 bases). There are 14 residues in the CDR3. Trimming pared 1 base from V and 7 bases from J, leaving 11 bases between. Germline assignment: CDR1 LGHNA and CDR2 YNFKEQ. The CDR3 coding sequence is TGTGCCAGCAGCCAAGCGGGACATAAGAATGAGCAGTTCTTC. Amino acid sequence: CASSQAGHKNEQFF.

The chain has TRBV3-1 (or the pseudogene TRBV3-2) and TRBJ2-7; no reliable D call. Germline-derived CDR1 and CDR2 are LGHDT and YNNKEL (reference sequence). The CDR3 is 16 amino acids. Trimming stripped 5 bases from V and 2 bases from J, with 19 bases between. The CDR3 DNA follows: TGTGCCAGCAGCGCCCAAAAGAAGGCATACCCCTACGAGCAGTACTTC. It encodes CASSAQKKAYPYEQYF.

The chain carries TRBV18 and TRBJ1-2; maybe TRBD1 (5 bases). The V gene lost 6 bases and the J gene lost 4 bases, with 15 bases spanning the gap. The CDR3 sequence is 14 residues long. Germline assignment: CDR1 KGHSH and CDR2 LQKENI. The DNA of the CDR3 is TGTGCCAGCTCCCCCCAGGGTAGTAGCTATGGCTACACCTTC. This encodes CASSPQGSSYGYTF.

The chain links TRBV3-1 (or the pseudogene TRBV3-2) to TRBJ2-1, with a possible D match to TRBD2 (7 bases). The CDR3 has 14 amino acids. Germline values: CDR1 LGHDT, CDR2 YNNKEL (reference sequence). V shed 9 bases and J shed 2 bases, with 14 bases lying between them. CDR3 nucleotide sequence: TGTGCCAGTGGCGAGGGGGGGCCCTACAATGAGCAGTTCTTC. Translated, it gives CASGEGGPYNEQFF.